The 11 T cell receptor beta chains given below trace back to one sample, sequenced in a study of T-cell memory formation after mild COVID-19. TCRdb called the 5' RACE reads again in MiXCR, with one record for every CDR3 protein. The sample consists of 250,000 to 350,000 distinct CDR3 sequences, 15% to 20% of them appearing once. Sequenced sample: PBMCs or a T cell subset sorted from them (not recorded which). These receptor sequences come from a man aged 18 to 29 who had mild COVID-19 (a few samples of this study predate the infection). Cell type and time point are not known.

There are many counts of this clonotype. The chain combines TRBV29-1 with TRBJ2-2; TRBD1 or TRBD2 may be the D gene (5 bases each). The germline V gene has CDR1 SQVTM and CDR2 ANQGSEA. The CDR3 covers 13 residues. Trimming shortened V by 6 bases and J by 3 bases, and 11 bases separated the two germline ends. Written as DNA, the CDR3 is TGCAGCGTGCCGGGACGGGACACCGGGGAGCTGTTTTTT. Translated: CSVPGRDTGELFF.

The J gene is TRBJ2-7, the V gene TRBV2; D not resolved. The V gene lost 3 bases and the J gene lost 0 bases, with 9 bases spanning the gap. The V gene's germline CDR1 is SNHLY and CDR2 FYNNEI. The CDR3 spans 14 residues. The CDR3 here is CASSDRVSSYEQYV. CDR3 DNA: TGTGCCAGCAGTGATCGTGTCAGCTCCTACGAGCAGTACGTC.

In its sample, this clonotype was seen a few times. The V gene is TRBV29-1, the J gene TRBJ2-1, with D maybe TRBD2 (6 bases). The germline CDR1 and CDR2 sequences are SQVTM and ANQGSEA. The germline V and J ends were trimmed by 2 bases and 0 bases, with 11 bases remaining between them. CDR3 length: 15 residues. The CDR3 DNA is TGCAGCGTTGAATCGGCGGGGTCCTCCTACAATGAGCAGTTCTTC. Its translation: CSVESAGSSYNEQFF.

This clonotype appeared a few times. The genes are TRBV4-2 and TRBJ2-1; 8 bases map to TRBD2. CDR1 and CDR2 (germline): LGHNA, YNFKEQ. V lost 0 bases, J lost 2 bases, and 3 bases stayed unmatched. This CDR3 comprises 16 residues. The CDR3: CASSQDPGGAYNEQFF. The CDR3 DNA reads as TGTGCCAGCAGCCAAGATCCCGGGGGGGCCTACAATGAGCAGTTCTTC.

The V and J genes are TRBV4-1 and TRBJ2-7, with unresolved D. The CDR3 is made up of 14 amino acids. Per the germline V gene, CDR1 is MGHRA and CDR2 is YSYEKL. Trimming pared 5 bases from V and 2 bases from J, leaving 13 bases between. CDR3 amino acids: CASSYRSHPYEQYV. The DNA for the CDR3 is TGCGCCAGCAGCTATCGATCCCATCCCTACGAGCAGTACGTC.

The rearrangement joins TRBV20-1 to TRBJ2-7; 8 positions agree with TRBD1. Trimming at V came to 5 bases and at J to 7 bases, leaving 7 bases not matched to a gene. CDR3 size: 12 residues. From germline, CDR1 is DFQATT and CDR2 SNEGSKA (reference sequence). The CDR3 loop reads CSARTGTGEQYV. In DNA, the CDR3 is TGCAGTGCTCGGACCGGGACAGGAGAGCAGTACGTC.

V and J are TRBV12-3 or TRBV12-4 and TRBJ1-1; maybe TRBD1 (5 bases). This CDR3 has 14 residues. Trimming left V 3 bases short and J 3 bases short, with 11 bases between. CDR3 sequence: CASSLIGGDTEAFF. The CDR3 region has the DNA TGTGCCAGCAGTTTGATCGGGGGGGACACTGAAGCTTTCTTT.

This clonotype occurred a few times. At one boundary the junction diverges from the germline segment, which might be a read error. This rearrangement joins TRBV9 to TRBJ1-2, with a tentative D call TRBD1 (6 bases). The CDR3 consists of 14 residues. Germline CDR1 is SGDLS and CDR2 is YYNGEE. In DNA, the CDR3 is TGTGCCAGCAGCGTAGACAGGGCTAACTATGGCTGCACCTTC. It codes for CASSVDRANYGCTF.

The J gene is TRBJ1-2, the V gene TRBV6-5; D may be TRBD1 (5 bases). The V end lost 2 bases, the J end lost 4 bases, and 8 bases lay between the germline ends. The V gene's germline CDR1 is MNHEY and CDR2 SVGAGI. The CDR3 length is 13 residues. CDR3 DNA sequence: TGTGCCAGCAGTTACGGGGCGCCCTATGGCTACACCTTC. It is translated as CASSYGAPYGYTF.

V is TRBV9 and J is TRBJ2-3; no reliable D call. The V gene's germline CDR1 is SGDLS and CDR2 YYNGEE. The V and J ends lost 4 bases and 4 bases respectively, with 10 bases between them. The CDR3 covers 13 residues. The CDR3: CASSKTDADTQYF. The DNA for the CDR3 is TGTGCCAGCAGCAAGACGGACGCAGATACGCAGTATTTT.

The V and J genes are TRBV10-3 and TRBJ2-7; D not resolved. Trimming stripped 0 bases from V and 0 bases from J, with 12 bases between. The germline V gene has CDR1 ENHRY and CDR2 SYGVKD. The CDR3 has 16 amino acids. CDR3 in amino acids: CAISESAQVSSYEQYF. In DNA, the CDR3 is TGTGCCATCAGTGAGTCGGCGCAGGTCAGCTCCTACGAGCAGTACTTC.